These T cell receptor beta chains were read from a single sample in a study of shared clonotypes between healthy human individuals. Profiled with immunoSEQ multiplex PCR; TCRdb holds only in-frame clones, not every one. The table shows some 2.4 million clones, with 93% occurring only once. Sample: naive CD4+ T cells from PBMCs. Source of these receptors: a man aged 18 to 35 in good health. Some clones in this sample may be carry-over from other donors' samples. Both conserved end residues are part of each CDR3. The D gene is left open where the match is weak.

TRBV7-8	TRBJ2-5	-	TGTGCCAGCAGCTTCACTACACAGGCAGAGACCCAGTACTTC	CASSFTTQAETQYF
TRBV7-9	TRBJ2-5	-	TGTGCCAGCAGCTTCGGGGTCGAGGAGTACTTC	CASSFGVEEYF
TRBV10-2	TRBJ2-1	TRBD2	TGCGCCAGCAGATTAGCGGGTGGCAACAATGAGCAGTTCTTC	CASRLAGGNNEQFF
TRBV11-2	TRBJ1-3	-	TGTGCCAGCAGCTTAGTCGATTCTGGAAACACCATATATTTT	CASSLVDSGNTIYF
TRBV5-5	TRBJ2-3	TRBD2	TGTGCCAGCAGCACGGGACTAGCGGGAACTCGAGTAGATACGCAGTATTTT	CASSTGLAGTRVDTQYF
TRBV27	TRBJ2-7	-	TGTGCCAGCAGCCAGAACGGCCTTCTCCTTACCTACGAGCAGTACTTC	CASSQNGLLLTYEQYF
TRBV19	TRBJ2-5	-	TGTGCCAGTAGTACACGTTGGGAGACCCAGTACTTC	CASSTRWETQYF
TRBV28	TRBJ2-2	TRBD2	TGTGCCAGCAGTTTAGGGGGTGGACTAGCGGGAGTGAACACCGGGGAGCTGTTTTTT	CASSLGGGLAGVNTGELFF
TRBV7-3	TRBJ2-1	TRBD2	TGTGCCAGCAGCTTAGCGGGAGTGGACTACAATGAGCAGTTCTTC	CASSLAGVDYNEQFF
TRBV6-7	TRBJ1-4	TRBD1	TGTGCCAGCAGCCGAGAACGGGACAGAAATAATGAAAAACTGTTTTTT	CASSRERDRNNEKLFF
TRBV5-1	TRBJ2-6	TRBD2	TGCGCCAGCAGCGGCGGCCCTAGCGGGAGTTATGGGGCCAACGTCCTGACTTTC	CASSGGPSGSYGANVLTF
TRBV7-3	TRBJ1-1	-	TGTGCCAGCAGCTTAATTGCGGCGAGGGGGAACACTGAAGCTTTCTTT	CASSLIAARGNTEAFF
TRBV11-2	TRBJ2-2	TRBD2	TGTGCCAGCAGACGACCCAGGGACTACCCCGCCGCGAACACCGGGGAGCTGTTTTTT	CASRRPRDYPAANTGELFF
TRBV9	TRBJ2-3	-	TGTGCCAGCAGCGCCCATGCGGGGGCCTCCGCTGGCACAGATACGCAGTATTTT	CASSAHAGASAGTDTQYF
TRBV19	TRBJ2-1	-	TGTGCCAGTAGTATAGGGCCCCGGGCACTTTACAATGAGCAGTTCTTC	CASSIGPRALYNEQFF
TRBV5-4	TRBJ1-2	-	TGTGCCAGCAGCTTGGCCGGGACCCCCTATGGCTACACCTTC	CASSLAGTPYGYTF
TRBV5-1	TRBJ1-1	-	TGCGCCAGCAGCCGGGACGTGATGAACACTGAAGCTTTCTTT	CASSRDVMNTEAFF
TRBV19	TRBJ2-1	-	TGTGCCAGTAGATCTACCTACAATGAGCAGTTCTTC	CASRSTYNEQFF
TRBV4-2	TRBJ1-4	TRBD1	TGTGCCAGCAGCCAAACTTGGACAGGGGGCCTAAAAAAACTGTTTTTT	CASSQTWTGGLKKLFF
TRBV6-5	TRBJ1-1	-	TGTGCCAGCAGGGGGCTCGGGAACACTGAAGCTTTCTTT	CASRGLGNTEAFF
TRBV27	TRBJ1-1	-	TGTGCCAGCAGTTTGAGAAGGGTCACTGAAGCTTTCTTT	CASSLRRVTEAFF
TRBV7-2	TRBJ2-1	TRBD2	TGTGCCAGCAGCCTGACTCGGCTGGGGGGGAATGAGCAGTTCTTC	CASSLTRLGGNEQFF
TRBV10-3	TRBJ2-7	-	TGTGCCATCACTCGATCGCAGGTTTCCTACGAGCAGTACTTC	CAITRSQVSYEQYF
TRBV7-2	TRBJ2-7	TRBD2	TGTGCCAGCAGCTTAGATTCGACTAGCTACTACGAGCAGTACTTC	CASSLDSTSYYEQYF